Given below is one TCR beta chain in context. This specimen comes from a study of T-cell reconstitution after alpha-beta-depleted transplantation in children. CDR3 length equals 13 residues. The V end lost 3 bases, the J end lost 5 bases, and 13 bases lay between the germline ends. Per germline, CDR1 DFQATT and CDR2 SNEGSKA (reference sequence). Unique molecular identifiers were incorporated during preparation of the TCRbeta library. One entry per CDR3 protein results from TCRdb running MiXCR on the PCR reads. The data contain around 380,000 distinct CDR3 sequences, approximately 10% of them seen just once; the ten biggest clones take up over 4.5%.

The sample in question was PBMCs from the stem cell graft donor, obtained from the stem cell graft. This TCR came from a human donor who donated a stem cell graft to a child with acute myeloid leukemia. V is TRBV20-1 and J is TRBJ2-5; tentatively, D is TRBD2 (5 bases). The CDR3 reads CSARGAAMETQYF. The CDR3 DNA sequence: TGCAGTGCTAGGGGAGCAGCGATGGAGACCCAGTACTTC.